One sample yielded the 9 T cell receptor beta chains listed below, sequenced in a study of CD8 T cells in ankylosing spondylitis. TCRdb reanalysed the 5' RACE reads using MiXCR and keeps one entry per CDR3 protein. The sample yields 25,000 to 35,000 distinct CDR3 sequences, 14% seen once. Sequenced: blood. Receptors originate from a male donor with ankylosing spondylitis or in good health (not recorded which).

This chain joins TRBV7-2 and TRBJ2-4, with no clear D. The length of the CDR3 is 15 residues. Germline lookup yields CDR1 SGHTA and CDR2 FQGNSA. The germline V and J ends were trimmed by 1 base and 7 bases, with 14 bases remaining between them. DNA for the CDR3: TGTGCCAGCAGCTTAGAGGTGTCCAACTGGAACATTCAGTACTTC. Protein product: CASSLEVSNWNIQYF.

CDR3 residues: CASSPTGTGGSYEQYF. DNA of the CDR3: TGTGCCAGCAGCCCAACCGGGACAGGGGGCTCCTACGAGCAGTACTTC. This chain links TRBV6-2 or TRBV6-3 with TRBJ2-7; TRBD1 matches at 11 bases. Germline V lookup: CDR1 MNHEY, CDR2 SVGEGT. The J segment lost 0 bases and the V segment lost 6 bases, leaving 7 bases of the junction unmatched. This CDR3 spans 16 amino acids.

The CDR3 DNA sequence: TGTGCCAGCAGCTTAGGCCCAGGGGGCACTGAAGCTTTCTTT. Translated, it gives CASSLGPGGTEAFF. V and J are TRBV7-2 and TRBJ1-1; 7 bases are a match to TRBD1. Germline trimming cut 1 base from V and 4 bases from J; bases unmatched to any gene: 3. Germline values: CDR1 SGHTA, CDR2 FQGNSA. The CDR3 extends over 14 amino acids.

The chain has TRBV27 and TRBJ2-2, with TRBD1 identical over 9 bases. With 4 bases clipped from V and 5 bases from J, the junction kept 5 bases outside the gene matches. CDR3 size: 15 residues. The germline gives CDR1 MNHEY, CDR2 SMNVEV (reference sequence). CDR3 nucleotides: TGTGCCAGCAGTTCCGGGACAGGGTGGACCGGGGAGCTGTTTTTT. This sequence encodes CASSSGTGWTGELFF.

Only a few counts were recorded for this clonotype. V is TRBV30 and J is TRBJ1-1; D unresolved. The CDR3 consists of 10 residues. V was trimmed by 3 bases and J by 4 bases, leaving 3 bases between them. CDR1 GTSNPN and CDR2 SVGIG come from the germline V gene (reference sequence). The CDR3 here is CAWRITEAFF. The DNA for the CDR3 is TGTGCCTGGAGGATCACTGAAGCTTTCTTT.

V gene TRBV28 combines with J gene TRBJ2-2; D not resolved. The V and J ends lost 1 base and 2 bases respectively, with 5 bases between them. CDR3 length: 14 residues. Germline assignment: CDR1 MDHEN and CDR2 SYDVKM. This CDR3 is CASSLLGNTGELFF. CDR3 coding DNA: TGTGCCAGCAGTTTATTAGGAAACACCGGGGAGCTGTTTTTT.

In this sample, this clonotype turned up a few times. The rearrangement joins TRBV7-2 to TRBJ2-5, with TRBD2 matching 10 bases. Germline V gene data show CDR1 as SGHTA and CDR2 as FQGNSA. Trimming took 5 bases from V and 4 from J; bases not matched to a gene: 10. This CDR3 contains 16 residues. CDR3 protein: CASSDPLAGVRETQYF. CDR3 bases: TGTGCCAGCAGCGACCCGCTAGCGGGAGTCAGAGAGACCCAGTACTTC. Based on the CDR3 plus reference TRBV7-2 and TRBJ2-5, the full variable domain is GAGVSQSPSNKVTEKGKDVELRCDPISGHTALYWYRQSLGQGLEFLIYFQGNSAPDKSGLPSDRFSAERTGGSVSTLTIQRTQQEDSAVYLCASSDPLAGVRETQYFGPGTRLLVL.

The CDR3 reads CASSWTGDRGTEQYF. The CDR3 DNA is TGTGCCAGCAGCTGGACCGGAGACAGGGGGACCGAGCAGTACTTC. V is TRBV5-6 and J is TRBJ2-7, with 9 nucleotides matching TRBD1. V lost 3 bases to trimming and J lost 6 bases; unmatched junction nucleotides: 10. CDR1 SGHDT and CDR2 YYEEEE come from the germline V gene. This CDR3 is 15 amino acids long.

This clonotype showed up just a few times. The chain links TRBV11-2 to TRBJ2-7; 11 bases line up with TRBD2. The CDR3 is 15 residues long. V lost 3 bases to trimming and J lost 2 bases; unmatched junction nucleotides: 3. CDR1 and CDR2 from the germline V gene are SGHAT and FQNNGV. The CDR3 spells CASSFASGRTYEQYF. The CDR3 DNA sequence: TGTGCCAGCAGCTTCGCTAGCGGGAGGACCTACGAGCAGTACTTC. The whole variable domain, filled in from reference TRBV11-2 and TRBJ2-7, reads EAGVAQSPRYKIIEKRQSVAFWCNPISGHATLYWYQQILGQGPKLLIQFQNNGVVDDSQLPKDRFSAERLKGVDSTLKIQPAKLEDSAVYLCASSFASGRTYEQYFGPGTRLTVT.